The TCR beta chain described here comes from a study of blood T cell repertoires in COVID-19. Overall study context: Donors in the United States, Italy and Spain gave samples during acute or convalescent COVID-19. Nucleic acid was either cDNA or gDNA, and it came from T cells, B-cell-depleted T cells, or PBMCs.

In germline, CDR1 is LNHDA, CDR2 SQIVND (reference sequence). This CDR3 is 16 amino acids long. The V gene end was trimmed by 5 bases and the J gene end by 2 bases; junction bases not matched to a gene: 6. Measured with immunoSEQ multiplex PCR; TCRdb has only the in-frame clones, and not every one. The table has about 130,000 clones, more than 60% seen once. This clone has more than one count but fewer than ten. The clonotype was recovered from a woman in her seventies with acute or convalescent COVID-19. Source material: peripheral blood. V gene TRBV19 combines with J gene TRBJ2-4; 10 bases agree with TRBD2. CDR3 sequence (DNA): TGTGCCAGTAGTGGAGTAGCGGGAGGCCCCAAAAACATTCAGTACTTC. It encodes CASSGVAGGPKNIQYF.